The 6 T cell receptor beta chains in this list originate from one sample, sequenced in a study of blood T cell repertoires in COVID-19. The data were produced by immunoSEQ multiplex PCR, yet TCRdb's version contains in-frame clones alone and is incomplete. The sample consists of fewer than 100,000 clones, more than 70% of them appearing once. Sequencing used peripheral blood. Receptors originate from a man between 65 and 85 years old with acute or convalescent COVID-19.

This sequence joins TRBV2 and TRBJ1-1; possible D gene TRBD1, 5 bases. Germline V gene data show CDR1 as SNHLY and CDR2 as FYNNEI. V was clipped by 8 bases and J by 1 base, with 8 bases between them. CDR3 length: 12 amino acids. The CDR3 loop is CASRQTNTEAFF. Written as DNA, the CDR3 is TGTGCCAGCCGACAGACGAACACTGAAGCTTTCTTT.

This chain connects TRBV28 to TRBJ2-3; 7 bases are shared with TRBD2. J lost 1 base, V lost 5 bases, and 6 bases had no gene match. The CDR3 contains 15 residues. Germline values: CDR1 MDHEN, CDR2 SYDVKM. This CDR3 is CASSGRGEGTDTQYF. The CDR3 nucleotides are TGTGCCAGCAGTGGCCGGGGGGAAGGCACAGATACGCAGTATTTT.

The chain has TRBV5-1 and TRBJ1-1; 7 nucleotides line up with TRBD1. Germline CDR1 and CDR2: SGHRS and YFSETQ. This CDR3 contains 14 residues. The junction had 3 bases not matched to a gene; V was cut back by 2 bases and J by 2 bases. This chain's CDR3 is CASSFGQANTEAFF. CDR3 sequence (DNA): TGCGCCAGCAGCTTTGGACAGGCCAACACTGAAGCTTTCTTT. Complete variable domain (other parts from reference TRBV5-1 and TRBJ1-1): KAGVTQTPRYLIKTRGQQVTLSCSPISGHRSVSWYQQTPGQGLQFLFEYFSETQRNKGNFPGRFSGRQFSNSRSEMNVSTLELGDSALYLCASSFGQANTEAFFGQGTRLTVV.

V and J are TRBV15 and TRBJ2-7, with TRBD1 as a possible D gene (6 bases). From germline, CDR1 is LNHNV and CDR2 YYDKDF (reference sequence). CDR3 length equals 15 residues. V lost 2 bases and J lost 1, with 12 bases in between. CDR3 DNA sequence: TGTGCCACCAGCAGACCTCCAGGGGAATCCTACGAGCAGTACTTC. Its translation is CATSRPPGESYEQYF.

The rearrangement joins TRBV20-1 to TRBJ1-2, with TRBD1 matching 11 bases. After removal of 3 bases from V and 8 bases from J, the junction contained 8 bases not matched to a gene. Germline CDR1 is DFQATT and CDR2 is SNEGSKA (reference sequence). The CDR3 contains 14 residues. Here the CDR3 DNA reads TGCAGTGCTAGTGTGGACAGGGGGCTAAAGGGCTACACCTTC. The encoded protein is CSASVDRGLKGYTF.

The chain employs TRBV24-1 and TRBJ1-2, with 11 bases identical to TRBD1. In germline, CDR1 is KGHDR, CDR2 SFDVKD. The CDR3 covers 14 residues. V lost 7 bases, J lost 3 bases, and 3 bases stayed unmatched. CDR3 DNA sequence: TGTGCCACCAGCGGGACAGGGGGAGACTATGGCTACACCTTC. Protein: CATSGTGGDYGYTF.